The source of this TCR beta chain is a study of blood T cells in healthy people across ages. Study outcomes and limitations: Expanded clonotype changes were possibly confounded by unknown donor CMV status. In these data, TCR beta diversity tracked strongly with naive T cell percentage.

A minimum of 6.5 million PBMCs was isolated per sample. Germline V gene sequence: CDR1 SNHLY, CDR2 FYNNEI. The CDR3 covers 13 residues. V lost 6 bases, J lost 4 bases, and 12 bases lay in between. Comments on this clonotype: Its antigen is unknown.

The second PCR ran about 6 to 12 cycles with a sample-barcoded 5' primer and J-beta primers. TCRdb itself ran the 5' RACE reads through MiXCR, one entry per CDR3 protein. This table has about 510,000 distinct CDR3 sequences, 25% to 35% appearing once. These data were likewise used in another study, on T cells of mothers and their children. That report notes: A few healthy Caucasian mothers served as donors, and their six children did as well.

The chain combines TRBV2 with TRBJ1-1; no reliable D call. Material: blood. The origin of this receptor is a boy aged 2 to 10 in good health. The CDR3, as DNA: TGTGCCAGCAGCTTAGAAGCCCCCACTGAAGCTTTCTTT. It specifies CASSLEAPTEAFF.